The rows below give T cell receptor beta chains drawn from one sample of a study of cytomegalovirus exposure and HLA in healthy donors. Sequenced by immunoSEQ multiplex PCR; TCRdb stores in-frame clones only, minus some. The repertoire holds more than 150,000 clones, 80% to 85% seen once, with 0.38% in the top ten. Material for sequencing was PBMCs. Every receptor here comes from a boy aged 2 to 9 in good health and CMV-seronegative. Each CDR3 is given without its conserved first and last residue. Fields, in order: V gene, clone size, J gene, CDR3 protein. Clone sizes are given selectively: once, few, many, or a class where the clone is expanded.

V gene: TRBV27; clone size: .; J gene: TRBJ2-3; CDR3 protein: ASSFGLAGVTDTQY
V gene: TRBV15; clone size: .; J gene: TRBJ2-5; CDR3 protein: ATSRDLVLMGEAQY
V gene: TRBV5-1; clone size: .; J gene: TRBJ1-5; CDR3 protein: ASSFQGDQPQH
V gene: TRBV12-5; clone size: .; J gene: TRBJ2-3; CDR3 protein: ASGLIPGSRTDTQY
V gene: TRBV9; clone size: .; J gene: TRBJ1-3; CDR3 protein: ASSRQGPGNTIY
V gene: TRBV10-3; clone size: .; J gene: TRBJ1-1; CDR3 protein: AISEFDRSNTEAF
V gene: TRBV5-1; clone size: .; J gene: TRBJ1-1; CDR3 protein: ASSLQRGVSEAF
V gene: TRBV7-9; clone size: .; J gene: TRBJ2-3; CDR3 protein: ASSSGVQQY
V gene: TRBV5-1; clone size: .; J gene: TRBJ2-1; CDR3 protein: ASSFTASGGNEQF
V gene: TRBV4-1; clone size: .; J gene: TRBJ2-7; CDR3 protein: ASSQELAGPSYEQY
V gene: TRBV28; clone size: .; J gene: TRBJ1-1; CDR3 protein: ASSYRAWNTEAF
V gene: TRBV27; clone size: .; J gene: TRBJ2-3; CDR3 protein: ASRAGGTDTQY
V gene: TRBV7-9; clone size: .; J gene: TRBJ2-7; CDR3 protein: ASSLARTSGSYEQY
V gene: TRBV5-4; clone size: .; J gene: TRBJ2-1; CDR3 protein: ASSLAGGRNNEQF
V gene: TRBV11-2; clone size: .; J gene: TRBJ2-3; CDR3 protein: ASSPGQGATDTQY
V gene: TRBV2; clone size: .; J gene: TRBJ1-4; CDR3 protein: ASIRQAATNEKLF
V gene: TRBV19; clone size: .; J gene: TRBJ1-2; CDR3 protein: ASSSGISYGYT
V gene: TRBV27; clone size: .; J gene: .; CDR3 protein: ASSSHGSSYEQY
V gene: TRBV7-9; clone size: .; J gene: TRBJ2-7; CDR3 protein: ASSLSVFEQY
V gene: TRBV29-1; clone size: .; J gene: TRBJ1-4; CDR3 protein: SGQDGEKLF
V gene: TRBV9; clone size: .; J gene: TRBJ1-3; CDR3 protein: ASSPRYGAGNTIY
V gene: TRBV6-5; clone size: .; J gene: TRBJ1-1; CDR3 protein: ASSRDRGREAF
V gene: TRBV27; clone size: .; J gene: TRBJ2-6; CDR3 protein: ASSFNPGFGIGANVLT
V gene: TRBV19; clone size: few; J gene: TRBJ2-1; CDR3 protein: ASDYYVRGAIPEQF
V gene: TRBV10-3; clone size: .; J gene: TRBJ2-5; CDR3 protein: AISEGLAVGETQY
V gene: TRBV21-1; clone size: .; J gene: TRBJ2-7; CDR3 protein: ASSKALAGAKGGEQY
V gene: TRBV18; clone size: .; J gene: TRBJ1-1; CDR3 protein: ASSLHEWSSGHTEAF